The source of this TCR beta chain is a study of T-cell memory formation after mild COVID-19. The V segment lost 1 base and the J segment 2 bases; nucleotides outside the gene matches: 3. There are 15 residues in the CDR3. CDR1 and CDR2 (germline): SSHAT, FNYEAQ (reference sequence). TCRdb fed the 5' RACE reads into MiXCR, producing one record per CDR3 protein. The sample lists about 470,000 distinct CDR3 sequences; roughly 23% were seen once. Regarding this clonotype: Its antigen is still unknown.

The study, taken as a whole, reports: Clones contracting day 15 to 85 were balanced CD4/CD8; later expanders leaned CD4+.

The sequence derives from an adult woman who had mild COVID-19 (a few samples of this study predate the infection). Cell type and time point are not known. The rearrangement joins TRBV7-7 to TRBJ2-5; 8 positions match TRBD1. What was sequenced was PBMCs or a T cell subset sorted from them (not recorded which). The CDR3 DNA sequence: TGTGCCAGCAGCTTAGGGACAGGGCGACAAGAGACCCAGTACTTC. Encoded protein: CASSLGTGRQETQYF.